This T cell receptor beta chain emerged from a study of esophageal squamous cell carcinoma under preoperative chemotherapy. The CDR3 covers 14 residues. Trimming removed 7 bases from V and 11 bases from J, with 23 bases in between. From germline, CDR1 is MNHEY and CDR2 SMNVEV (reference sequence). Regarding time point: after preoperative PTX-NDP chemotherapy. TCRdb called the PCR reads again in MiXCR, with one record for every CDR3 protein. The sample consists of about 9,000 distinct CDR3 sequences, roughly half of them appearing once. Many counts were recorded for this clonotype. This material was obtained from a patient given preoperative chemotherapy. V and J are TRBV27 and TRBJ2-5, with D perhaps TRBD2 (6 bases). The sequence came from a human donor with esophageal squamous cell carcinoma. The donor label of this sample is uncertain. In nucleotides, the CDR3 is TGTGCCAGCACAAATAGCGGTCGCTACAATGAGCAGTACTTC. Its translation: CASTNSGRYNEQYF.